These 8 T cell receptor beta chains came from one sample sequenced in a study of T cell repertoires in cytomegalovirus infection (dated by TCRdb to between 2018 and 2021). Sequencing was carried out with an Illumina HiSeq 1500. TCRdb reprocessed the public reads (quality trimming at Q25 with fastp, clone calling with MiXCR) and kept in-frame beta chains. All rows with the same CDR3 protein become a single entry with the most common DNA and genes. This sample is represented by 680,000 or so distinct CDR3 sequences; 33% of them were singletons. 18% of the sample lies in the top ten. Read against the paper, the sample's treatment or condition label means: in vitro stimulation with specific CMV peptide epitopes to enrich CMV-specific T cells. Antigens of these TCRs are unknown. Sequenced material: cultured PBMCs, taken from culture after CMV antigen stimulation. The receptors stem from a human donor in good health (CMV status not recorded). Some clones in this sample may be carry-over from other donors' samples.

The chain links TRBV6-2 or TRBV6-3 to TRBJ2-3; no clear D gene. The germline gives CDR1 MNHEY, CDR2 SVGEGT. Trimming pared 4 bases from V and 6 bases from J, leaving 14 bases between. CDR3 length: 14 residues. CDR3 in amino acids: CASSLRSTRDTQYF. The CDR3 DNA is TGTGCCAGCAGTTTACGGAGTACGAGGGATACGCAGTATTTT.

The V call is TRBV7-9, the J call TRBJ2-1; TRBD2 is a possible D gene (7 bases). V was cut by 5 bases and J by 8 bases, with 28 bases left in between. Germline V CDR1 and CDR2: SEHNR, FQNEAQ (reference sequence). There are 18 residues in the CDR3. CDR3 loop: CASSDLGGGGEGVDEQFF. CDR3 nucleotides: TGTGCCAGCAGCGACCTAGGGGGGGGGGGAGAGGGTGTCGATGAGCAGTTCTTC.

This clonotype was seen ten or more times. V is TRBV7-2 and J is TRBJ2-1; D is unclear. Trimming left V 2 bases short and J 8 bases short, with 10 bases between. The CDR3 loop spans 13 amino acids. Germline V gene lookup returns CDR1 SGHTA and CDR2 FQGNSA. CDR3: CASSLRPLHEQFF. The CDR3 DNA reads as TGTGCCAGCAGCTTAAGGCCTCTCCATGAGCAGTTCTTC.

V and J are TRBV4-1 and TRBJ1-1, with 11 bases identical to TRBD1. Germline CDR1 MGHRA, CDR2 YSYEKL. The junction had 8 bases not matched to a gene; V was cut back by 4 bases and J by 4 bases. This CDR3 has 16 amino acids. CDR3 residues: CASSRGDRGIFTEAFF. CDR3 bases: TGCGCCAGCAGCCGAGGGGACAGGGGGATTTTCACTGAAGCTTTCTTT.

The gene calls are TRBV6-8 and TRBJ1-1; possible D gene TRBD1, 6 bases. V shed 11 bases and J shed 7 bases, with 23 bases lying between them. CDR3 size: 14 residues. Germline assignment: CDR1 MNHGY and CDR2 SAAAGT. This CDR3 reads CASDGGREENEAFF. In DNA form, the CDR3 reads TGTGCCTCCGACGGGGGCAGGGAAGAAAATGAAGCTTTCTTT.

The V and J genes are TRBV15 and TRBJ1-1, with 10 bases fitting TRBD1. Losses at the gene ends were 6 bases for V and 5 bases for J; bases not matched to a gene: 15. Germline assignment: CDR1 LNHNV and CDR2 YYDKDF (reference sequence). This CDR3 spans 17 amino acids. CDR3 nucleotides: TGTGCCACCAGTCCCCCCATGACAGGGGGCGCGCGGACTGAAGCTTTCTTT. Amino acids: CATSPPMTGGARTEAFF.

The gene calls are TRBV20-1 and TRBJ2-7; TRBD2 agrees at 10 bases. CDR3 length: 14 residues. From germline, CDR1 is DFQATT and CDR2 SNEGSKA (reference sequence). V was clipped by 3 bases and J by 4 bases; unmatched bases: 6. In DNA form, the CDR3 reads TGCAGTGCTAGCTCCGGGACTAGCGCATACGAGCAGTACTTC. Translation: CSASSGTSAYEQYF.

The chain joins TRBV2 to TRBJ1-6; TRBD1 agrees at 7 bases. CDR1 is SNHLY and CDR2 is FYNNEI in the germline V gene. The CDR3 totals 14 residues. Germline trimming cut 5 bases from V and 8 bases from J; bases unmatched to any gene: 6. The CDR3 region has the DNA TGTGCCAGCAGTTGGGACAGAAGAGATTCACCCCTCCACTTT. Protein product: CASSWDRRDSPLHF. Combining the CDR3 with reference TRBV2 and TRBJ1-6 gives the whole variable domain EPEVTQTPSHQVTQMGQEVILRCVPISNHLYFYWYRQILGQKVEFLVSFYNNEISEKSEIFDDQFSVERPDGSNFTLKIRSTKLEDSAMYFCASSWDRRDSPLHFGNGTRLTVT.